This TCR beta chain was identified in a study of cytomegalovirus exposure and HLA in healthy donors. Findings and limits, study-wide: Reportedly, HLA-A and HLA-B alleles of most subjects were accurately predicted from TCR beta.

Concerning this clone itself: The antigen remains undetermined.

V was pared by 2 bases and J by 4 bases, with 2 bases of the junction left unmatched. Germline loops: CDR1 LNHNV, CDR2 YYDKDF (reference sequence). This CDR3 has 15 amino acids. Primers: 60 Vbeta forward and 13 Jbeta reverse. Assay used: immunoSEQ multiplex PCR; TCRdb lists only in-frame clones, some missing. The sample holds about 170,000 clones; 73% are singletons and the top ten take 5% to 6.5%. The sequence derives from a woman aged 18-29 years in good health and CMV-seropositive. The chain uses TRBV15 and TRBJ2-3; 11 bases fit TRBD2. What was sequenced was PBMCs. CDR3 in DNA: TGTGCCACCAGCAGAACTAGCGGGGGCGCAGATACGCAGTATTTT. Its translation: CATSRTSGGADTQYF.